The 2 T cell receptor beta chains below all came from one sample that was sequenced in a study of beta chain features in type 1 diabetes. Study-level findings and limits: Researchers report that Type 1 diabetes patients had moderately but significantly shorter TCRB CDR3s across all four CD4+ subsets.

Isolated RNA was reverse transcribed in full, so expressed TCRB transcripts were sequenced. The repertoire was sequenced with immunoSEQ multiplex PCR; TCRdb's copy has only in-frame clones and lacks some. The sample holds 500,000 to 850,000 clones, around 15% seen once. No antigen is known for these receptors. The sample taken for sequencing was naive CD4+ T cells from blood. Receptors originate from a young man with type 1 diabetes.

The J gene is TRBJ1-4, the V gene TRBV7-2; no definite D call. The germline V gene encodes CDR1 SGHTA and CDR2 FQGNSA. This CDR3 is built from 12 residues. Trimming stripped 5 bases from V and 12 bases from J, with 13 bases between. For the CDR3, the DNA is TGTGCCAGCAGCCCCGGGAGGGTAGAACTGTTTTTT. Translation: CASSPGRVELFF.

The chain recombines TRBV19 with TRBJ2-7; 11 nucleotides align to TRBD2. The CDR3 covers 16 residues. Germline CDR1 and CDR2: LNHDA and SQIVND (reference sequence). The CDR3 reads CGTGDRGTSGSYEQYF. The DNA of the CDR3 is TGTGGGACAGGCGACCGCGGGACTAGCGGTTCCTACGAGCAGTACTTC.